This T cell receptor (beta chain) emerged from a study of OX40 agonist ivuxolimab in advanced cancers. Sequencing was performed with immunoSEQ multiplex PCR; in TCRdb, only in-frame clones are kept and a portion is missing. The sample holds approximately 42,000 clones, nearly 90% seen once. J was trimmed by 2 bases and V by 3 bases; bases with no gene match: 5. The CDR3 contains 16 residues. The germline V gene encodes CDR1 LGHNA and CDR2 YNFKEQ. The sequence derives from an adult with an advanced solid tumor such as melanoma, head and neck, liver or kidney cancer. The V gene is TRBV4-2, the J gene TRBJ2-1, with TRBD2 matching over 9 bases. Material: CD4+ or CD8+ T cells sorted from blood, obtained in a trial of the OX40 agonist ivuxolimab. For the CDR3, the DNA is TGTGCCAGCAGCCACCAGTTAGCGGGGGCCTACAATGAGCAGTTCTTC. This translates into CASSHQLAGAYNEQFF.